This T cell receptor beta chain was retrieved from a study of blood T cell repertoires in COVID-19. Turning to the study itself: The samples span acute and convalescent COVID-19 from the United States, Italy and Spain. PBMCs, B-cell-depleted T cells, or T cells provided the cDNA or gDNA that made up the material.

With V trimmed by 0 bases and J by 2 bases, 4 bases remained unmatched. Germline-derived CDR1 and CDR2 are SGHRS and YFSETQ. The CDR3 has 15 amino acids. As processed by the authors: The assay estimated nucleated cells by amplifying reference gene primers. The table came from immunoSEQ multiplex PCR; TCRdb's copy has only in-frame clones and leaves some out. V, J and clone size derive from that table, while D and trimming were established from the DNA sequence. The sample consists of some 50,000 clones, approximately 90% of them appearing once. The receptor was isolated from a woman in her 70s with active COVID-19. This chain uses TRBV5-1 with TRBJ1-1; 7 bases are shared with TRBD1. The sample consisted of peripheral blood. CDR3 nucleotides: TGCGCCAGCAGCTTGGGGGACAGTAGTAACACTGAAGCTTTCTTT. This sequence encodes CASSLGDSSNTEAFF.